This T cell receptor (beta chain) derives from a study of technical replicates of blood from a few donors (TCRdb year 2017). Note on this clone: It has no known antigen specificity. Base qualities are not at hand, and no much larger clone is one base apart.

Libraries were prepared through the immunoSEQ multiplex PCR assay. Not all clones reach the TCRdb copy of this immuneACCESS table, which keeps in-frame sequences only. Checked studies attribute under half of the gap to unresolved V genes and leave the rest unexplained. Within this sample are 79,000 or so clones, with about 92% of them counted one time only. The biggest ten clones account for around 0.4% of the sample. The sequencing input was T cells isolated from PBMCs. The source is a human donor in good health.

The nucleotide sequence is given as TGTGCCAGTAGTTTTCTAGACAATGAGCAGTTCTTC. Its protein product is CASSFLDNEQFF. The rearrangement combines TRBV19 with TRBJ2-1, with the D gene call left open. Sequences LNHDA (CDR1) and SQIVND (CDR2) are obtained from the germline V gene (reference sequence). The CDR3, cysteine through phenylalanine, is 12 amino acids long. Just the 36-base CDR3 DNA is kept, in frame starting at base 1. V loses 5 bases of germline sequence and J loses 5 bases, and the interval between the two ends is 7 bases.